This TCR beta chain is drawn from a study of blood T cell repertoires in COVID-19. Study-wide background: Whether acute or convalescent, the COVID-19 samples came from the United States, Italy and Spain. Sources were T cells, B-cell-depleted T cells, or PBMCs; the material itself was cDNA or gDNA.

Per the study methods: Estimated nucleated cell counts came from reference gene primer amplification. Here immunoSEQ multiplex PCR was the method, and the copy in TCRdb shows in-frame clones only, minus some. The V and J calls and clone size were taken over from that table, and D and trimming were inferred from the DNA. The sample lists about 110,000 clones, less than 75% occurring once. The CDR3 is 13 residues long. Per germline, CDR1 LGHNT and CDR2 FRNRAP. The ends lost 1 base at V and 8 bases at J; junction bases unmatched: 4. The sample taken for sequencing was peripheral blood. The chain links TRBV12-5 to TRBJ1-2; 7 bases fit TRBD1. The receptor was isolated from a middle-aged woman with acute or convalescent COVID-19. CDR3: CASGLDGQAGYTF. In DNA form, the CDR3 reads TGTGCTAGTGGTTTGGACGGACAGGCCGGCTACACCTTC.